This note documents a single TCR beta chain sequence. Its antigen is unidentified. The data were taken from a study of STAT5B mutations in CD4+ large granular lymphocyte leukemia. V gave up 5 bases and J gave up 0 bases, with 8 bases separating them. The CDR3 totals 14 residues. From germline, CDR1 is LNHDA and CDR2 SQIVND (reference sequence). This table comes from immunoSEQ multiplex PCR, and its TCRdb copy is limited to in-frame clones, with some not included. The sample contains 25,000 to 35,000 clones, about two thirds of which appear only once. Findings and caveats of the study: Patient CD4-sorted repertoires looked more clonal than healthy CD4+ repertoires, even without putative leukemic clones.

The J gene is TRBJ1-5, the V gene TRBV19, with D hard to call. The sequenced sample was CD4+ T cells from blood buffy coats. The receptor's source is a human donor in good health. The CDR3: CASSQGYSNQPQHF. The CDR3 nucleotides read TGTGCCAGTAGTCAAGGATATAGCAATCAGCCCCAGCATTTT.